Each of the 15 T cell receptor beta chains below was sequenced from the same sample in a study of cytotoxic CD8 clonotypes in ibrutinib-treated CLL. The data were produced by immunoSEQ multiplex PCR, yet TCRdb's version contains in-frame clones alone and is incomplete. The table lists roughly 180,000 clones, about 72% of them singletons. Sample: PBMCs, taken after 24 months of ibrutinib treatment. Receptors were obtained from a human donor with chronic lymphocytic leukemia.

The chain uses TRBV29-1 and TRBJ2-1, with D unresolved. Trimming shortened V by 0 bases and J by 6 bases, and 12 bases separated the two germline ends. This CDR3 region has 14 residues. Per germline, CDR1 SQVTM and CDR2 ANQGSEA. The CDR3 DNA reads TGCAGCGTTGAAGATCTTCGTCAGCTCAATGAGCAGTTCTTC. Its translation: CSVEDLRQLNEQFF.

The chain recombines TRBV7-2 with TRBJ2-1, with unresolved D. There are 14 residues in the CDR3. Looked up from germline, CDR1 is SGHTA and CDR2 is FQGNSA. V was pared by 2 bases and J by 7 bases, with 12 bases between. The CDR3 region is CASSLSLTGNEQFF. The CDR3 DNA reads TGTGCCAGCAGCTTATCACTAACTGGGAATGAGCAGTTCTTC.

The CDR3 bases are TGTGCCAGCAGCTTAGGACTAGCGGTTTACAATGAGCAGTTCTTC. As protein: CASSLGLAVYNEQFF. This rearrangement joins TRBV7-2 to TRBJ2-1, with 9 bases lining up with TRBD2. Germline lookup yields CDR1 SGHTA and CDR2 FQGNSA. The trim removed 1 base at V and 4 bases at J, leaving 2 bases unmatched. The CDR3 is made up of 15 amino acids.

This chain links TRBV30 with TRBJ1-5, with D perhaps matching TRBD1 (5 bases). V lost 0 bases to trimming and J lost 5 bases, with 11 bases between them. CDR3 length equals 14 residues. Germline V gene lookup returns CDR1 GTSNPN and CDR2 SVGIG (reference sequence). CDR3 in amino acids: CAWSVFGAYQPQHF. CDR3 sequence (DNA): TGTGCCTGGAGTGTATTTGGGGCCTATCAGCCCCAGCATTTT.

V usage is TRBV30 and J usage is TRBJ1-2, with 9 bases matching TRBD1. V shed 4 bases, J shed 6 bases, and the junction held 15 bases outside the gene matches. The CDR3 contains 16 residues. Germline V gene sequence: CDR1 GTSNPN, CDR2 SVGIG (reference sequence). The CDR3 here is CAWTAGTGFGRDGYTF. CDR3 DNA sequence: TGTGCCTGGACAGCCGGGACAGGGTTCGGCCGGGATGGCTACACCTTC.

The chain links TRBV7-9 to TRBJ2-7; no firm D call. V was trimmed by 1 base and J by 13 bases, leaving 11 bases between them. Per the germline V gene, CDR1 is SEHNR and CDR2 is FQNEAQ (reference sequence). The CDR3 has 11 residues. Written as DNA, the CDR3 is TGTGCCAGCAGCTTAGGGGAAAGCTACTACTTC. The encoded protein is CASSLGESYYF.

The V call is TRBV18, the J call TRBJ2-1, with 10 bases fitting TRBD2. Germline V CDR1 and CDR2: KGHSH, LQKENI. The CDR3 is made up of 22 amino acids. V lost 3 bases to trimming and J lost 1 base; unmatched junction nucleotides: 21. CDR3: CASSPSLRESRLAGGSYNEQFF. CDR3 sequence (DNA): TGTGCCAGCTCACCGTCTCTTCGGGAGTCCCGCTTAGCGGGAGGTTCCTACAATGAGCAGTTCTTC.

The rearrangement links TRBV28 to TRBJ2-7; 13 positions agree with TRBD2. The CDR3 length is 16 residues. Per the germline V gene, CDR1 is MDHEN and CDR2 is SYDVKM. J was trimmed by 4 bases and V by 6 bases; bases with no gene match: 9. This CDR3 is CASRPPGLAGLYEQYF. In DNA, the CDR3 is TGTGCCAGCAGGCCCCCGGGACTAGCGGGACTATACGAGCAGTACTTC.

This clone was seen a few times. CDR3: CASGPGDTYEQYF. The CDR3 DNA reads as TGTGCCAGCGGGCCTGGGGACACCTACGAGCAGTACTTC. The V and J genes are TRBV27 and TRBJ2-7; a weak D match, TRBD1 (6 bases). The CDR3 extends over 13 amino acids. Germline CDR1 and CDR2: MNHEY and SMNVEV (reference sequence). Deletions cut 8 bases from V and 2 bases from J, with 13 bases between.

This chain links TRBV6-5 with TRBJ2-7; TRBD2 agrees at 7 bases. V dropped 8 bases and J dropped 2; count of bases not matched to a gene: 12. The CDR3 covers 15 residues. CDR1 and CDR2 from the germline V gene are MNHEY and SVGAGI. In DNA, the CDR3 is TGTGCCAGCGGGCCCACTAGCGTCAGGACCTACGAGCAGTACTTC. Residues: CASGPTSVRTYEQYF.

This clone was found once. This chain connects TRBV4-2 to TRBJ2-3; TRBD2 matches 12 bases. This CDR3 is built from 16 residues. V lost 4 bases, J lost 0 bases, and 2 bases stayed unmatched. From germline, CDR1 is LGHNA and CDR2 YNFKEQ. This CDR3 reads CASSRGTSGSTDTQYF. The CDR3 DNA follows: TGTGCCAGCAGCCGTGGGACTAGCGGGAGCACAGATACGCAGTATTTT.

The chain combines TRBV4-1 with TRBJ1-5, with TRBD1 matching over 7 bases. CDR3 length: 18 amino acids. The germline gives CDR1 MGHRA, CDR2 YSYEKL. With V trimmed by 0 bases and J by 2 bases, 10 bases remained unmatched. The CDR3 DNA follows: TGCGCCAGCAGCCAAGATTCTCGACAGGGCGGGCGCAATCAGCCCCAGCATTTT. This codes for CASSQDSRQGGRNQPQHF.

A single count supports this clone. The CDR3 DNA sequence: TGTGCCAGCAGCACGTCCCCAAATAGGGCTAGCGACCACCTTTACAATGAGCAGTTCTTC. Protein: CASSTSPNRASDHLYNEQFF. The V call is TRBV7-7, the J call TRBJ2-1; maybe TRBD2 (6 bases). Trimming shortened V by 5 bases and J by 4 bases, and 30 bases separated the two germline ends. Germline values: CDR1 SSHAT, CDR2 FNYEAQ (reference sequence). The CDR3 loop spans 20 amino acids.

The CDR3 nucleotides read TGCAGCGTATCTTTAGTGGGCACAGATACGCAGTATTTT. This codes for CSVSLVGTDTQYF. The rearrangement links TRBV29-1 to TRBJ2-3; no clear D gene. The CDR3 sequence is 13 residues long. V was shortened by 6 bases and J by 1 base, with 11 bases between the two germline ends. CDR1 and CDR2 from the germline V gene are SQVTM and ANQGSEA.

This chain joins TRBV10-2 and TRBJ2-7; TRBD2 matches 11 bases. CDR1 and CDR2 (germline): WSHSY, SAAADI. The CDR3 is 16 residues long. The J segment lost 6 bases and the V segment lost 6 bases, leaving 13 bases of the junction unmatched. The CDR3 DNA sequence: TGCGCCAGCAGGGTTAGCGGGAGGGCTGATACGGCCGAGCAGTACTTC. Amino acids: CASRVSGRADTAEQYF.